The clone carrying this T cell receptor (beta chain) was detected many times. Sequencing started from total RNA isolated from unfractionated whole blood. The study used a library that attached unique molecular identifiers to individual cDNA molecules. Per the study methods: Individual samples carried between about 23,224 and 750,000 TCRs, with 95,638 as the median. TCRdb reprocessed the 5' RACE reads with MiXCR, giving one entry per CDR3 protein. None of the V and J calls come from the authors' own analysis; TCRdb made them. The table records 120,000 to 150,000 distinct CDR3 sequences, around 4% of them present only once. This specimen comes from a study of human T cells and chemical hapten exposure. On the study more broadly: TCR yield per sample varied, mainly due to pooled library volumes.

The CDR3 has 18 amino acids. The germline V gene encodes CDR1 KGHSH and CDR2 LQKENI. The V and J ends lost 0 bases and 4 bases respectively, with 16 bases between them. This sequence joins TRBV18 and TRBJ2-6; possibly TRBD2 for D (6 bases). The TCR sequence derives from a female donor in good health. CDR3 bases: TGTGCCAGCTCACCACCGACGGGGGAAGGGGCCGGGGCCAACGTCCTGACTTTC. Translation: CASSPPTGEGAGANVLTF.